The source of this TCR beta chain is a study of blood T cell repertoires in COVID-19. CDR1 SEHNR and CDR2 FQNEAQ come from the germline V gene (reference sequence). The CDR3 has 15 residues. Losses at the gene ends were 5 bases for V and 7 bases for J; bases not matched to a gene: 10. Sequencing was performed with immunoSEQ multiplex PCR; in TCRdb, only in-frame clones are kept and a portion is missing. The table lists 40,000 to 45,000 clones, approximately 79% of them singletons. The sample taken for sequencing was peripheral blood. This TCR was recovered from an elderly woman with acute or convalescent COVID-19. The gene calls are TRBV7-9 and TRBJ1-4; TRBD1 aligns across 7 bases. The CDR3 sequence: CASSPPKTGFEKLFF. The CDR3 nucleotides read TGTGCCAGCAGCCCCCCAAAGACAGGGTTTGAAAAACTGTTTTTT.